One T cell receptor (beta chain) is described in this entry. Its matching antigen is unknown. These data originate in a study of T cell responses to AZD1222 COVID-19 vaccine. Study-wide results and caveats: The study found Spike-specific TCR breadth and depth rose after two AZD1222 doses. Samples come after the peak T cell response, not at day 14. Seropositive status at baseline applied to only six AZD1222 recipients.

Between the trimmed V and J ends, which lost 0 bases and 6 bases, there was a span of 9 bases. CDR3 length: 14 amino acids. CDR1 is SEHNR and CDR2 is FQNEAQ in the germline V gene (reference sequence). The assay was immunoSEQ multiplex PCR, and TCRdb's table has in-frame clones only and misses some. This table holds about 130,000 clones, roughly 90% found once. V gene TRBV7-9 combines with J gene TRBJ2-1; a possible D gene is TRBD2 (6 bases). The sample was peripheral blood, taken 28 days after the second AZD1222 dose. This clonotype was sampled from an adult who received the AZD1222 COVID-19 vaccine. Written as DNA, the CDR3 is TGTGCCAGCAGCTTAGCGGGAGGCCTCAATGAGCAGTTCTTC. Translated, it gives CASSLAGGLNEQFF.